Sequencing of this T cell receptor beta chain was carried out in a study of Graves' ophthalmopathy and Graves' hyperthyroidism. Transcripts of RNA were the source for amplifying TCR beta CDR3 regions. First-round RT-PCR with HTBI primers preceded a second-round multiplex PCR. TCRdb passed the multiplex PCR reads through MiXCR, listing each CDR3 protein once. The sample gives 650,000 to 900,000 distinct CDR3 sequences, roughly two fifths of which show up once; 44% is in the top ten. Broader study findings: The blood repertoire also included most expanded thyroid clonotypes above 0.001 frequency.

Ophthalmopathy donors showed moderate-to-severe activity, CAS ≥3, NOSPECS ≥4 and a duration under 3 months. PBMCs originated in 10 ml of fresh peripheral blood. With regard to this clonotype: Its matching antigen is unknown.

The sample was peripheral blood. The receptor was isolated from an adult man with Graves' ophthalmopathy.

CDR3 region: CSVEIGGAFF. CDR3 DNA sequence: TGCAGCGTTGAGATAGGGGGAGCTTTCTTT. This sequence joins TRBV29-1 and TRBJ1-1; a possible D gene is TRBD1 (6 bases). Trimming took off 3 bases at V and 10 bases at J, with 9 bases between the two ends. Germline CDR1 SQVTM, CDR2 ANQGSEA. This CDR3 is 10 amino acids long.